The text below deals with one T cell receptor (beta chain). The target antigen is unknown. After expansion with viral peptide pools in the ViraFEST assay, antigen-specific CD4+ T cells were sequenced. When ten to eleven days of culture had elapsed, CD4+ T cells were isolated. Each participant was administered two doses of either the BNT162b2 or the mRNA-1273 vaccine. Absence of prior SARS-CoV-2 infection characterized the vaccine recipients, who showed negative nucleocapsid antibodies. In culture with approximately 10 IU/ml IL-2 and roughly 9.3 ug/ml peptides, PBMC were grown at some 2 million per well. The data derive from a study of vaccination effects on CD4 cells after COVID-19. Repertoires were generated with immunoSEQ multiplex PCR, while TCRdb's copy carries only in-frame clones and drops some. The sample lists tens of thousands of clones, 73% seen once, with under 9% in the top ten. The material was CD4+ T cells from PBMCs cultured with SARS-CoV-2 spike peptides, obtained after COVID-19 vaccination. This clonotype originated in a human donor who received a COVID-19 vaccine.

CDR3 loop: CASSPPTSGASGKTQYF. As DNA, the CDR3 is TGTGCCAGCTCACCACCCACTAGCGGGGCTTCCGGGAAGACCCAGTACTTC. This chain joins TRBV18 and TRBJ2-5; the match to TRBD2 covers 10 bases. With 0 bases clipped from V and 6 bases from J, the junction kept 10 bases outside the gene matches. There are 17 residues in the CDR3. The V gene's germline CDR1 is KGHSH and CDR2 LQKENI.